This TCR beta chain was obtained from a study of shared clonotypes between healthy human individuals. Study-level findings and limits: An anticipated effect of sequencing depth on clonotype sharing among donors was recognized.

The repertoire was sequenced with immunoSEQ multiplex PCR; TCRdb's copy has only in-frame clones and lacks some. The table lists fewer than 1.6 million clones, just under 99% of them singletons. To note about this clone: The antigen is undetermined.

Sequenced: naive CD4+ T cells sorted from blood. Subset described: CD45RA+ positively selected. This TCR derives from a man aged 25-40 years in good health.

CDR3 bases: TGTGCCAGTAGTATAGCTGGAAATGATGGCTACACCTTC. Translating gives CASSIAGNDGYTF. The V and J genes are TRBV19 and TRBJ1-2; the D is unclear. This CDR3 has 13 residues. Germline CDR1 reads LNHDA; CDR2 reads SQIVND (reference sequence). V was trimmed by 1 base and J by 6 bases, leaving 9 bases between them.